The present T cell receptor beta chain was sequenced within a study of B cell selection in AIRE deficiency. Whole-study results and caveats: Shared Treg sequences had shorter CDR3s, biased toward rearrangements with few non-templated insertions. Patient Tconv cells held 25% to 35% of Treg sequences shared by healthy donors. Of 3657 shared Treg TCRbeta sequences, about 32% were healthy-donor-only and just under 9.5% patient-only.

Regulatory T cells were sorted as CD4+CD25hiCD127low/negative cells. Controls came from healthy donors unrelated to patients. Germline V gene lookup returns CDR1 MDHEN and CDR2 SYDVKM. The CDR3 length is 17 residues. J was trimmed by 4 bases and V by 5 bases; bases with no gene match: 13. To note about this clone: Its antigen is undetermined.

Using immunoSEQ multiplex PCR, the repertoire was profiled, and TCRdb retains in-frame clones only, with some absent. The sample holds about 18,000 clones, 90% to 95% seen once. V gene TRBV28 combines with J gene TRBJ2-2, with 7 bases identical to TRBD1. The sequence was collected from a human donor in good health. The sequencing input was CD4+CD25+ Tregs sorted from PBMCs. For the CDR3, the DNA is TGTGCCAGCAGTACCTTCATGGGACAGCCCTTCACCGGGGAGCTGTTTTTT. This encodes CASSTFMGQPFTGELFF.